The clone carrying this T cell receptor beta chain was observed a few times. TCRdb re-called the 5' RACE reads with MiXCR, one entry per CDR3 protein. The sample shows 98,000 or so distinct CDR3 sequences, 9% to 13% of them seen only once. The length of the CDR3 is 16 residues. Germline V gives CDR1 SGDLS, CDR2 YYNGEE. With V trimmed by 0 bases and J by 5 bases, 5 bases remained unmatched. The data belong to a study of early T cells in non-severe SARS-CoV-2 infection. The sequencing input was whole blood. The TCR comes from an adult who was a healthcare worker with PCR-confirmed SARS-CoV-2 infection or an uninfected control (not recorded which). The genes are TRBV9 and TRBJ2-1, with 10 bases lining up with TRBD2. The CDR3 DNA reads as TGTGCCAGCAGCGTAGCACTAGCGGGATTCAACAATGAGCAGTTCTTC. Translation gives CASSVALAGFNNEQFF.